This entry features one TCR beta chain sequence. No antigen is known for it. No base qualities exist here, and no much larger clone lies one base off it. Reading the germline V gene (reference sequence) gives CDR1 MNHNY and CDR2 SVGAGI. V loses 2 bases of germline sequence and J loses 7 bases, and the interval between the two ends is 15 bases. Reading from cysteine to phenylalanine, the CDR3 counts 15 amino acids. Only the CDR3 DNA is retained, 45 bases long and in frame from the first base. Library construction relied on the immunoSEQ multiplex PCR assay. The multiplex PCR relied on a mix of 60 forward primers for TCR Vbeta segments and 13 reverse primers for TCR Jbeta segments. The CDR3 region of rearranged TCR beta genes was amplified from genomic DNA by a multiplex PCR assay. Amplified TCR beta libraries were sequenced as 87-base-pair reads on the Illumina HiSeq System. The paper's data handling went like this. A later analysis counted about 76 million unique TCR beta chains across the 666 repertoires, and 9.5 million to 11 million of these chains were shared by at least two donors. To remove PCR and sequencing errors, raw reads were error-corrected and collapsed into unique sequences using a nearest-neighbor algorithm that merged closely related sequences. Alignment of CDR3 sequences to IMGT reference sequences was used to assign V, D and J gene segments. For a sequence to be retained, a match of at least six nucleotides was required to both a V gene segment and a J gene segment. A rearrangement was called productive if the CDR3 had no stop codons and remained in frame with V and J, and every other rearrangement was called non-productive. Following IMGT convention, CDR3 was defined as the stretch from the second conserved V-encoded cysteine up to the conserved J-encoded phenylalanine. Sequences without an unambiguous match to a single V gene segment were excluded from the earlier analysis of about 640 of the donors. An earlier analysis of about 590 of the donors classified V segments as functional when productive rearrangements were above 56.7% and as segregating when the standard deviation between donors was above 5%. A statistical classification framework was built to diagnose cytomegalovirus status from the catalog of TCR beta chain sequences. In a later analysis, TCR nucleotide sequences were compared against IMGT/GENE-DB human TR gene sequences so that V and J genes could be assigned. The TCRdist pipeline was used in a later analysis to assign CDR3 sequences and most-parsimonious VDJ recombination scenarios. In a later analysis, each TCR beta chain was defined by its CDR3 amino acid sequence together with its V-gene family, and reads without a unique V-gene family were excluded. A later analysis removed 592 highly shared, low-generation-probability nucleotide sequences to deal with suspected cross-contamination and a sequencing artifact. A later analysis calculated a clonal expansion index for each public chain from normalized within-repertoire ranks of inferred template counts. Generation probabilities in a later analysis came from a VDJ recombination model fitted to out-of-frame rearrangements, and those results were checked against IGoR. Hypergeometric tests were used in a later analysis to score TCR-TCR, TCR-HLA and TCR-CMV co-occurrence, with a repertoire-size bias correction applied to the TCR pairs. False discovery rates were estimated in a later analysis by permuting HLA or CMV assignments 20 times. In a later analysis, co-occurring TCRs were grouped using DBSCAN, and TCRdist sequence similarity was added for clustering within HLA-allele-positive subsets. For co-occurrence clustering, repertoires with fewer than 30,000 or more than 120,000 public chains were excluded, along with five repertoires with anomalous nucleotide sharing. TCRdb re-hosts the immuneACCESS table, in-frame sequences only. Its copies lack some clones; in the studies checked, an unresolved V gene accounts for under half of them, and the cause for the rest is not known. That table supplies the V and J calls and clone size; D and trimming were determined from the DNA. Across this sample there are some 200,000 clones, with more than 75% seen only once. Together, the top ten hold approximately 0.8% of the sample.

The data belong to a study of cytomegalovirus exposure and HLA in healthy donors (TCRdb year 2017). Study-wide context: An earlier analysis of several hundred of the donors reported around 280 Gb of sequence data and 117 million unique TCR beta sequences obtained from approximately 180 million T cells. All discovery cohort repertoires had been generated using a single sequencing platform. The number of typed donors differed by locus: about 629-640 for A, B, C, DRB1 and DQB1; 500 to 550 for DQA1; fewer than 610 for DPA1; and some 450 for DPB1. Alongside the repertoire data, information on donor age, sex, ethnicity and CMV serostatus was compiled. Both class I and class II loci were covered by HLA typing, at four-digit resolution. Using immunosequencing, the study profiled T cell repertoires from 666 subjects and related those repertoires to cytomegalovirus serostatus. Among the roughly 370 genotyped donors, around 81% belonged to the genetic ancestry cluster associated with self-reported Caucasian donors. An early release covering 500 to 750 HLA-typed donors comprised approximately 290 gigabases of sequencing data and tens of millions of unique TCR sequences. The study aimed to test whether signatures of past pathogen exposure could be identified by cataloging public T cell receptors. Across some 400 genotyped donors of the cohort, an average of roughly 250,000 unique TCR beta nucleotide sequences per donor were sequenced, and 15% to 20% of those sequences were non-productive. To predict cytomegalovirus infection status, the study brought together high-throughput TCR immunosequencing, statistical association of individual TCRs with disease status, and machine learning. In an earlier analysis of 500 to 650 of the donors, high-throughput TCR beta sequencing was used to judge whether each TCR beta V gene segment behaved as functional or pseudogenic. Along with the approximately 620-subject first cohort, a separate validation cohort of over a hundred different subjects was used. Because of strong linkage in the cohort, a few DR-DQ haplotypes were treated as single units for association and clustering. In the later analysis, no new phenotypic data were used to find candidate immune exposures; instead, reliance was placed on TCR beta sequences and their occurrence across donors. In a later genetic analysis, genome-wide SNP genotypes for about 55% of the roughly 700 donors were used, and that subset was treated as a discovery cohort. A later analysis re-examined previously published TCR beta repertoires from more than 600 donors and added high-resolution HLA genotyping to investigate patterns of TCR occurrence. Study-wide conclusions, independent of this receptor: Because some donors lacked HLA typing at each locus, the association tests relied only on the typed subset. Because the 87-base-pair reads could not distinguish some IMGT-functional V segments, including TRBV6-2 and TRBV6-3, those segments were excluded. A later genetic analysis reported fewer N-insertions in productive TCRs among donors in an Asian-associated ancestry cluster than the roughly 620-donor mean. Only TCR beta chains were sequenced in this cohort, and the absence of alpha or paired-chain data limited detectable features. In a later analysis, several top co-occurrence clusters were reported to appear linked to parvovirus B19, influenza, CMV and Epstein-Barr virus. A few of the identified cytomegalovirus-associated TCR beta chains were confirmed in vitro to be specific for cytomegalovirus antigens. A later analysis found that TCR association rates varied across HLA loci, with DRB1 alleles showing the most associated TCRs and HLA-C alleles the fewest. Strong co-occurrence of HLA alleles, especially DR and DQ, made assigning TCR associations to individual alleles difficult. Most TCR sequences were seen in very few donors, while some public TCRs were found in many individuals. A total of around 150 TCR beta chains were listed by the study as associated with cytomegalovirus. Roughly uniform sequencing depth across donors was assumed in presence/absence analyses, although this assumption may not hold. A group of highly shared sequence variants was considered likely to be a technical artifact of the sequencing pipeline. V-gene and J-gene trimming of TCR beta chains was associated with a missense DCLRE1C variant in a later genetic analysis, and the association was replicated in an independent cohort. The earlier analysis of 450 to 700 of the donors excluded some 15 rarely observed V segments, including chromosome 9 orphons, because counts were too low. A further reported finding was that TCR beta sequences accurately predicted the HLA-A and HLA-B alleles for most subjects in the first cohort. In a later analysis, HLA-associated TCR beta chains were found to be more clonally expanded and to have lower generation probabilities than equally common non-associated chains. Correlated functional status among segregating V segments might reflect linkage disequilibrium, but an unknown experimental factor could not be ruled out. For the cohort, immune exposure information was limited to CMV serostatus. The authors suggested that the approach could potentially be generalized to other disease states and immunological phenotypes. An earlier analysis of roughly 570 of the donors showed that most TCR beta V segments appeared in productive rearrangements either about 90% or about 30% of the time, which broadly matched IMGT annotations. The classifier was reported to diagnose cytomegalovirus status with high specificity and sensitivity in both the original and validation cohorts. In a later analysis, 16,951 TCR beta sequences were associated with specific HLA alleles at a false discovery rate of 0.05. In a later analysis, most CMV-associated TCR beta chains were found to appear HLA-restricted, with HLA associations seemingly driven largely by CMV exposure.

In total, fewer than 750 healthy bone marrow donors made up the cohort. All cohort members were sampled while nominally healthy, although unrecorded immune exposures were likely present. The donor tested CMV seronegative, placing the donor among the 300 to 400 seronegative members of the cohort. Every donor gave a peripheral blood sample, and the peripheral blood mononuclear cells from that sample were used for TCR beta sequencing. The Qiagen DNeasy Blood Extraction Kit was used to extract genomic DNA from the blood cell samples. This sequence originates from a young woman in good health and CMV-seronegative. The sequenced sample consisted of PBMCs. The chain employs TRBV6-6 and TRBJ1-5; the D segment could be TRBD1, given 6 matching bases. The nucleotide sequence is given as TGTGCCAGCAGTTACACAGGGAACTCCAACCAGCCCCAGCATTTT. Translated, it gives CASSYTGNSNQPQHF.